A single sample is the source of the 8 T cell receptor beta chains below, sequenced in a study of blood T cell repertoires in COVID-19. Assay: immunoSEQ multiplex PCR; the TCRdb copy retains only in-frame clones and omits some. The data hold fewer than 350,000 clones, with about 88% observed a single time. The sequenced sample was PBMCs or T cells enriched from blood (not recorded which). Source of these receptors: a woman aged 60 to 75 in a cohort exposed to, infected with or recovered from COVID-19 (not recorded which).

The CDR3 sequence: CASSELVRSSGGYTF. The CDR3 coding sequence is TGTGCCAGCAGTGAACTCGTCAGGTCCTCAGGGGGCTACACCTTC. The chain recombines TRBV2 with TRBJ1-2; perhaps TRBD1 as D (5 bases). The CDR3 has 15 residues. The V gene lost 2 bases and the J gene lost 8 bases, with 18 bases spanning the gap. Germline loops: CDR1 SNHLY, CDR2 FYNNEI.

The V call is TRBV7-9, the J call TRBJ2-3; 12 bases match TRBD2. The CDR3 sequence is 15 residues long. V shed 4 bases and J 3 bases; nucleotides not matched to a gene: 2. From germline, CDR1 is SEHNR and CDR2 FQNEAQ (reference sequence). CDR3 bases: TGTGCCAGCAGCTACGGGACTAGCGGGACAGATACGCAGTATTTT. Its translation is CASSYGTSGTDTQYF.

Only one count was recorded for this clone. The chain carries TRBV28 and TRBJ1-5, with D possibly being TRBD1 (6 bases). The CDR3 loop spans 14 amino acids. Germline CDR1 MDHEN, CDR2 SYDVKM. With 8 bases removed from V and 4 bases from J, the gap between germline ends came to 15 bases. The CDR3 nucleotides are TGTGCCAGCCTTGGGGGGGGCCGGAATCAGCCCCAGCATTTT. Protein product: CASLGGGRNQPQHF.

This clone was detected only once. The chain combines TRBV6-5 with TRBJ2-7; 12 bases agree with TRBD1. Trimming at V came to 6 bases and at J to 7 bases, leaving 10 bases not matched to a gene. Germline CDR1 and CDR2: MNHEY and SVGAGI. This CDR3 spans 15 amino acids. As DNA, the CDR3 is TGTGCCAGCAGATACCTCGGGGACAGGGGGCGGGAGCAGTACTTC. Protein: CASRYLGDRGREQYF.

The genes are TRBV5-6 and TRBJ2-7; 7 nucleotides match TRBD1. Germline CDR1 reads SGHDT; CDR2 reads YYEEEE. V shed 3 bases and J 2 bases; nucleotides not matched to a gene: 5. The CDR3 spans 14 residues. The CDR3 coding sequence is TGTGCCAGCAGCTACGGACAGGCCACCTACGAGCAGTACTTC. Amino acids: CASSYGQATYEQYF.

DNA of the CDR3: TGTGCCAGCAGGCAGGCGGGAGGACGGGGCGAGCAGTACTTC. As protein: CASRQAGGRGEQYF. The chain uses TRBV6-5 and TRBJ2-7; 8 bases are shared with TRBD2. There are 14 residues in the CDR3. CDR1 MNHEY and CDR2 SVGAGI come from the germline V gene. Trimming at V came to 6 bases and at J to 6 bases, leaving 10 bases not matched to a gene.

The chain carries TRBV2 and TRBJ2-5, with 9 positions matching TRBD2. The CDR3 runs 15 residues. Unmatched junction bases numbered 5, after V lost 6 bases and J lost 0 bases. Per the germline V gene, CDR1 is SNHLY and CDR2 is FYNNEI. The CDR3 bases are TGTGCCAGCAGCTATAGCGGGAGTAACCAAGAGACCCAGTACTTC. As protein: CASSYSGSNQETQYF. Combining the CDR3 with reference TRBV2 and TRBJ2-5 gives the whole variable domain EPEVTQTPSHQVTQMGQEVILRCVPISNHLYFYWYRQILGQKVEFLVSFYNNEISEKSEIFDDQFSVERPDGSNFTLKIRSTKLEDSAMYFCASSYSGSNQETQYFGPGTRLLVL.

V and J are TRBV7-6 and TRBJ2-5, with TRBD2 identical over 11 bases. This CDR3 comprises 16 residues. CDR1 and CDR2 from the germline V gene are SGHVS and FNYEAQ. V was clipped by 1 base and J by 2 bases; unmatched bases: 3. CDR3 sequence reads: CASSLVGTSGQETQYF. The CDR3 nucleotides are TGTGCCAGCAGCTTAGTCGGGACTAGCGGTCAAGAGACCCAGTACTTC.